One sample yielded the 25 T cell receptor beta chains listed below, sequenced in a study of tumor and adjacent non-tumor tissue in lung cancer. Three rounds of nested PCR, following a modified ARM-PCR protocol, produced the TCRbeta library. TCRdb redid the calling of the multiplex PCR reads with MiXCR, one entry per CDR3 protein. Of 200,000 to 250,000 distinct CDR3 sequences in the sample, 70% to 75% were seen once. No cell sorting was done before RNA was extracted from the tissue. Source material: lung tumor tissue. These receptors all stem from a man between 60 and 75 years old with non-small cell lung cancer.

The chain recombines TRBV24-1 with TRBJ1-2; 8 nucleotides align to TRBD1. V was clipped by 3 bases and J by 8 bases; unmatched bases: 13. This CDR3 region has 16 residues. Germline V gene sequence: CDR1 KGHDR, CDR2 SFDVKD. CDR3 coding DNA: TGTGCCACCAGTGATCCACGGACAGGGAATTTCACAGGCTACACCTTC. Amino acids: CATSDPRTGNFTGYTF.

The chain couples TRBV24-1 to TRBJ2-1; tentatively, D is TRBD1 or TRBD2 (5 bases each). Germline V lookup: CDR1 KGHDR, CDR2 SFDVKD. V was trimmed by 4 bases and J by 8 bases, leaving 20 bases between them. The CDR3 spans 16 residues. CDR3 DNA sequence: TGTGCCACCAGTGACGTTATAACTAGGGGATACGATGAGCAGTTCTTC. It yields the protein CATSDVITRGYDEQFF.

Worth noting for this clonotype: Germline is not matched at one junction end, which may reflect a read error. The rearrangement uses TRBV5-6 and TRBJ1-2, with D unclear. There are 13 residues in the CDR3. Germline assignment: CDR1 SGHDT and CDR2 YYEEEE. The CDR3 is CVSSGDTAYGYTF. DNA for the CDR3: TGTGTCAGCAGCGGTGACACGGCCTATGGCTACACCTTC.

This clonotype has a single count. The CDR3 end shows no conserved phenylalanine or tryptophan, and so a read error is likely. The chain joins TRBV6-5 to TRBJ1-5; D is perhaps TRBD1 (5 bases). The germline gives CDR1 MNHEY, CDR2 SVGAGI. V lost 6 bases, J lost 3 bases, and 12 bases lay in between. There are 14 residues in the CDR3. The CDR3 reads CASRGHNNNQPQHV. In nucleotides, the CDR3 is TGTGCCAGCAGAGGACACAATAACAATCAGCCCCAGCATGTT.

The rearrangement joins TRBV20-1 to TRBJ2-5; 12 nucleotides line up with TRBD2. V shed 4 bases and J 4 bases; nucleotides not matched to a gene: 10. Germline V CDR1 and CDR2: DFQATT, SNEGSKA (reference sequence). The CDR3 is 16 residues long. CDR3 coding DNA: TGCAGTGCTATAGATATTCTAGCGGGAGGGAGAGAGACCCAGTACTTC. This gives the protein CSAIDILAGGRETQYF.

The chain couples TRBV7-9 to TRBJ2-1; possibly TRBD1 for D (6 bases). This CDR3 contains 15 residues. Germline assignment: CDR1 SEHNR and CDR2 FQNEAQ (reference sequence). Trimming cost V 5 bases and J 6 bases, with 17 bases left between them. The CDR3 spells CASSLPEGQSNEQFF. CDR3 nucleotides: TGTGCCAGCAGCCTTCCCGAGGGACAATCCAATGAGCAGTTCTTC.

The chain uses TRBV11-3 and TRBJ2-7; D gene uncertain. The germline V gene encodes CDR1 SGHNT and CDR2 YENEEA. Deletions cut 2 bases from V and 3 bases from J, with 11 bases between. The length of the CDR3 is 14 residues. CDR3 in DNA: TGTGCCAGCAGCTTACGCCCATGGGGCTACGAGCAGTACTTC. This gives the protein CASSLRPWGYEQYF.

Worth noting for this clonotype: Since a much larger clone is just one base distant, this may be a read error. This chain connects TRBV12-3 or TRBV12-4 to TRBJ2-3; no clear D. This CDR3 is built from 13 residues. CDR3 sequence: CASGLAGTDTQYF. The CDR3 DNA reads TGTGCCAGCGGTTTGGCGGGCACAGATACGCAGTATTTT.

As concerns this clonotype: One end of the junction varies from germline; a read error may be responsible. This chain links TRBV7-9 with TRBJ2-5; TRBD1 is a possible D gene (6 bases). Germline V gene lookup returns CDR1 SEHNR and CDR2 FQNEAQ (reference sequence). The CDR3 spans 14 residues. The CDR3 reads CASSSQGIQEAQNF. The CDR3 region has the DNA TGTGCCAGCAGCTCGCAGGGGATTCAAGAGGCCCAGAACTTC.

The chain couples TRBV24-1 to TRBJ2-1, with D possibly being TRBD2 (5 bases). The germline CDR1 and CDR2 sequences are KGHDR and SFDVKD. V lost 0 bases, J lost 4 bases, and 12 bases lay in between. The CDR3 is made up of 16 amino acids. The CDR3, as DNA: TGTGCCACCAGTGATTTGGCTAGCAGGAATTACAATGAGCAGTTCTTC. Its translation is CATSDLASRNYNEQFF.

In regard to this clonotype: A much larger clone is a single base away; this may be a read error. This rearrangement joins TRBV24-1 to TRBJ2-5, with D maybe TRBD1 (6 bases). The CDR3 sequence is 15 residues long. Germline V gene data show CDR1 as KGHDR and CDR2 as SFDVKD. The CDR3 sequence is CATSDFRGNQEAQYF. The CDR3 nucleotides read TGTGCCACCAGTGATTTCAGGGGAAACCAAGAGGCCCAGTACTTC.

Remarks on this clonotype: The junction and the germline gene differ at one end; a read error may be behind it. The chain employs TRBV28 and TRBJ2-5; 7 bases agree with TRBD1. CDR1 is MDHEN and CDR2 is SYDVKM in the germline V gene. The CDR3 is made up of 12 amino acids. CDR3 residues: CAGSTGEETQYF. CDR3 DNA: TGTGCCGGTTCTACAGGGGAAGAGACACAGTACTTC.

Concerning this clonotype: Given a much more abundant clone one base away, this may be a read error. The rearrangement joins TRBV30 to TRBJ1-1; D is perhaps TRBD1 (6 bases). Germline-derived CDR1 and CDR2 are GTSNPN and SVGIG (reference sequence). The CDR3 extends over 13 amino acids. The chain's CDR3 is CAWSGQGNAEAFF. CDR3 in DNA: TGTGCCTGGAGTGGCCAGGGGAACGCTGAAGCTTTCTTT.

Note on this clonotype: Germline is not matched at one junction end, which may reflect a read error. The chain has TRBV12-3 or TRBV12-4 and TRBJ1-2; D not certain. The CDR3 is 13 residues long. This CDR3 reads CANSLQVVDGYTF. For the CDR3, the DNA is TGTGCCAACAGTTTGCAAGTCGTCGATGGCTACACCTTC.

This clonotype was detected a few times. V is TRBV20-1 and J is TRBJ2-3, with 8 positions matching TRBD1. The CDR3 consists of 13 residues. Germline lookup yields CDR1 DFQATT and CDR2 SNEGSKA (reference sequence). Germline trimming cut 5 bases from V and 4 bases from J; bases unmatched to any gene: 5. CDR3 sequence: CSAVQGGADTQYF. The CDR3, as DNA: TGCAGTGCTGTACAGGGGGGAGCAGATACGCAGTATTTT.

As concerns this clonotype: The junction departs from germline at one end; a sequencing error may be responsible. This rearrangement joins TRBV30 to TRBJ2-2; D might be TRBD1 (6 bases). The germline V gene has CDR1 GTSNPN and CDR2 SVGIG (reference sequence). The CDR3 has 12 residues. The CDR3 DNA reads TGTGCCGGGGGCGTGAACACCGGGGAGCTATTTTTT. Encoded protein: CAGGVNTGELFF.

About this clonotype itself: This may be a read error, as it is one base from a much larger clone. This chain joins TRBV20-1 and TRBJ1-6; a possible D gene is TRBD1 (5 bases). This CDR3 has 14 amino acids. Germline V CDR1 and CDR2: DFQATT, SNEGSKA (reference sequence). Trimming stripped 7 bases from V and 10 bases from J, with 20 bases between. In nucleotides, the CDR3 is TGCAGTGTTAGTCCCAGGGTCGAGGTGTCACCCCTCCACTTT. Translation: CSVSPRVEVSPLHF.

J is TRBJ2-5 and V is TRBV11-2; no clear D gene. The J call may be mistaken, given a closer DNA end match to TRBJ2-3. This CDR3 has 13 residues. The germline V gene encodes CDR1 SGHAT and CDR2 FQNNGV. The CDR3 DNA reads as TGTGCCAGCAGCTTATGCCAGAAAGAGACCCAGTATTTT. It encodes CASSLCQKETQYF.

The table lists this clonotype with many counts. The chain employs TRBV29-1 and TRBJ2-1; 11 nucleotides match TRBD2. V was clipped by 6 bases and J by 6 bases; unmatched bases: 10. Germline assignment: CDR1 SQVTM and CDR2 ANQGSEA. CDR3 length: 15 amino acids. CDR3 amino acids: CSVLPGLAETNEQFF. The CDR3 nucleotides read TGCAGCGTCCTTCCGGGACTAGCGGAGACCAATGAGCAGTTCTTC.

A note on this clonotype: At one of its ends the junction is not consistent with the germline gene, which may arise from a read error. The chain has TRBV29-1 and TRBJ2-5, with a possible D match to TRBD2 (6 bases). The germline CDR1 and CDR2 sequences are SQVTM and ANQGSEA. CDR3 length: 13 amino acids. The CDR3 here is CSAPGLVQETHYF. The CDR3 DNA sequence: TGCAGCGCCCCGGGACTCGTCCAAGAGACCCACTACTTC. The full variable domain, rest sourced from reference TRBV29-1 and TRBJ2-5, is SAVISQKPSRDICQRGTSLTIQCQVDSQVTMMFWYRQQPGQSLTLIATANQGSEATYESGFVIDKFPISRPNLTFSTLTVSNMSPEDSSIYLCSAPGLVQETHYFGPGTRLLVL.

In this sample, this clonotype turned up many times. The chain employs TRBV4-3 and TRBJ1-2; 10 bases are a match to TRBD1. CDR1 and CDR2 (germline): LGHNA, YSLEER. CDR3 length: 14 residues. Trimming cost V 3 bases and J 7 bases; bases outside gene matches: 5. Written as DNA, the CDR3 is TGCGCCAGCAGCCAGGTCGACAGGGGGCCTGGCTACACCTTC. Protein: CASSQVDRGPGYTF.

The chain links TRBV12-3 or TRBV12-4 to TRBJ2-7; maybe TRBD2 (6 bases). Trimming took off 6 bases at V and 2 bases at J, with 14 bases between the two ends. This CDR3 contains 14 residues. CDR3 protein: CASSRASEPYEQYF. In nucleotides, the CDR3 is TGTGCCAGCAGCCGGGCTAGCGAGCCCTACGAGCAGTACTTC.

A remark on this clonotype: The CDR3 does not close with the conserved phenylalanine or tryptophan, likely indicating a read error. The chain employs TRBV5-6 and TRBJ2-2, with D possibly called TRBD1 or TRBD2 (6 bases each). The CDR3 contains 16 residues. Germline V gene sequence: CDR1 SGHDT, CDR2 YYEEEE. The CDR3 nucleotides are TGTGCCAGCAGCTTCCTACGGACTCCGTTCGAGGGGGGGCTGTTTATT. Translation: CASSFLRTPFEGGLFI.

This clonotype was picked up a small number of times. A much larger clone lies one base from this, so it may be a read error. This rearrangement joins TRBV5-1 to TRBJ2-1, with no clear D. Germline V gene lookup returns CDR1 SGHRS and CDR2 YFSETQ. Trimming left V 4 bases short and J 8 bases short, with 16 bases between. The CDR3 consists of 14 residues. The CDR3 spells CASSPGSRRDEQFF. CDR3 bases: TGCGCCAGCAGCCCCGGGTCCCGTAGAGATGAGCAGTTCTTC.

This clonotype was detected once. The rearrangement links TRBV20-1 to TRBJ2-5; 10 bases agree with TRBD2. The CDR3 contains 15 residues. The V segment lost 2 bases and the J segment 5 bases; nucleotides outside the gene matches: 8. The V gene's germline CDR1 is DFQATT and CDR2 SNEGSKA (reference sequence). The CDR3 sequence: CSARSTSGNRETQYF. The CDR3 bases are TGCAGTGCTAGATCCACTAGCGGGAATAGGGAGACCCAGTACTTC.